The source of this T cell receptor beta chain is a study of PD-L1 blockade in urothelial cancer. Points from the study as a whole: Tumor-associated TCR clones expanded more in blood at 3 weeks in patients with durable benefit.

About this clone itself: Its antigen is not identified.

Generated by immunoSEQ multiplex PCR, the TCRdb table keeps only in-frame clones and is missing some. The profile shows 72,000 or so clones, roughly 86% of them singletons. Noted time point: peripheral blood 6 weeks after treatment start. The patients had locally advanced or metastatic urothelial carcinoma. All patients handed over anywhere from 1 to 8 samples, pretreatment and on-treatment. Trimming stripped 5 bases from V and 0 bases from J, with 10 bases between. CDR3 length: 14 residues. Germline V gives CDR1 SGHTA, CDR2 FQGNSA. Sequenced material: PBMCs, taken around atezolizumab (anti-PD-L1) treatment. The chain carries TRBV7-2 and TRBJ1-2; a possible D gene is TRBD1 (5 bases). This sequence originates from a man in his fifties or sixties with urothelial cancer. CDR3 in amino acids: CASSLDSANYGYTF. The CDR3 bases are TGTGCCAGCAGCCTAGACAGTGCTAACTATGGCTACACCTTC.